The 28 T cell receptor beta chains reported below all come from one sample, sequenced in a study of shared clonotypes between healthy human individuals. TCRdb's table, derived via immunoSEQ multiplex PCR, lists solely in-frame clones and lacks some. The data show about 2 million clones, with 90% to 95% seen just once and roughly 0.13% held by the top ten. The specimen sequenced was naive CD4+ T cells sorted from blood. Subset described: CD45RA+ positively selected. Receptors were obtained from a man between 18 and 29 years old in good health.

The J gene is TRBJ2-1, the V gene TRBV29-1, with 14 bases lining up with TRBD2. Trimming at V came to 6 bases and at J to 7 bases, leaving 11 bases not matched to a gene. CDR1 is SQVTM, CDR2 ANQGSEA, per germline. CDR3 size: 16 residues. CDR3 bases: TGCAGCGTCGCCAAGGGGACTAGCGGGAGCAGAAATGAGCAGTTCTTC. Protein sequence: CSVAKGTSGSRNEQFF.

CDR3 region: CAWSLDNSGNTIYF. CDR3 DNA sequence: TGTGCCTGGAGTCTGGACAACTCTGGAAACACCATATATTTT. The chain combines TRBV30 with TRBJ1-3, with a tentative D call TRBD1 (5 bases). This CDR3 region has 14 residues. In germline, CDR1 is GTSNPN, CDR2 SVGIG (reference sequence). Trimming removed 2 bases at V and 0 bases at J, with 8 bases between.

V gene TRBV19 combines with J gene TRBJ2-3; 9 nucleotides agree with TRBD1. The CDR3 length is 14 residues. Germline trimming cut 8 bases from V and 1 base from J; bases unmatched to any gene: 4. Germline V CDR1 and CDR2: LNHDA, SQIVND (reference sequence). This chain's CDR3 is CASFRDRGTDTQYF. Here the CDR3 DNA reads TGTGCCAGTTTCAGGGACAGGGGCACAGATACGCAGTATTTT.

The chain employs TRBV2 and TRBJ2-1; possibly TRBD2 for D (6 bases). CDR3 length: 16 amino acids. Trimming left V 8 bases short and J 6 bases short, with 23 bases between. Germline-derived CDR1 and CDR2 are SNHLY and FYNNEI. CDR3 nucleotides: TGTGCCAGCCACCTTGCAGGGCCGAACGGGAGCAATGAGCAGTTCTTC. This codes for CASHLAGPNGSNEQFF.

The chain links TRBV11-3 to TRBJ1-1; the D is unclear. This CDR3 contains 17 residues. V lost 5 bases to trimming and J lost 4 bases, with 23 bases between them. Germline V gives CDR1 SGHNT, CDR2 YENEEA. CDR3 DNA: TGTGCCAGCAGCCCTAAGCCCCAGACCTCAGGCAGCACTGAAGCTTTCTTT. Its translation: CASSPKPQTSGSTEAFF. The whole variable domain, filled in from reference TRBV11-3 and TRBJ1-1, reads EAGVVQSPRYKIIEKKQPVAFWCNPISGHNTLYWYLQNLGQGPELLIRYENEEAVDDSQLPKDRFSAERLKGVDSTLKIQPAELGDSAVYLCASSPKPQTSGSTEAFFGQGTRLTVV.

The V gene is TRBV6-4, the J gene TRBJ2-1, with 9 bases identical to TRBD2. Per germline, CDR1 MRHNA and CDR2 SNTAGT. Trimming at V came to 5 bases and at J to 11 bases, leaving 13 bases not matched to a gene. The CDR3 sequence is 15 residues long. CDR3 amino acids: CASSPGASGTEKQFF. The CDR3 DNA follows: TGTGCCAGCAGTCCCGGAGCTAGCGGGACCGAAAAGCAGTTCTTC.

The rearrangement joins TRBV20-1 to TRBJ1-1; D remains unclear. Germline V gene lookup returns CDR1 DFQATT and CDR2 SNEGSKA (reference sequence). The CDR3 consists of 11 residues. The CDR3 reads CTVRQNTEAFF. The CDR3 bases are TGCACCGTACGGCAGAACACTGAAGCTTTCTTT.

V usage is TRBV28 and J usage is TRBJ1-3, with D hard to call. Trimming stripped 6 bases from V and 1 base from J, with 10 bases between. The CDR3 has 14 residues. Per the germline V gene, CDR1 is MDHEN and CDR2 is SYDVKM. In DNA, the CDR3 is TGTGCCAGCAGCCTGGGCCCATCTGGAAACACCATATATTTT. This codes for CASSLGPSGNTIYF.

V gene TRBV6-5 combines with J gene TRBJ2-7; maybe TRBD2 (5 bases). The CDR3 covers 12 residues. Germline loops: CDR1 MNHEY, CDR2 SVGAGI. V shed 8 bases and J shed 1 base, with 9 bases lying between them. The CDR3 nucleotides read TGTGCCAGCGCCGGGAATTCCTACGAGCAGTACTTC. It specifies CASAGNSYEQYF.

This clone was observed a single time. The chain joins TRBV10-3 to TRBJ1-5; 9 positions match TRBD1. J lost 1 base, V lost 3 bases, and 10 bases had no gene match. The CDR3 contains 18 residues. Germline V gene lookup returns CDR1 ENHRY and CDR2 SYGVKD. The CDR3 is CAISEDRGGMRSNQPQHF. The CDR3 coding sequence is TGTGCCATCAGTGAAGACAGGGGGGGGATGAGAAGCAATCAGCCCCAGCATTTT.

V gene TRBV28 combines with J gene TRBJ1-3; D call uncertain. CDR1 and CDR2 from the germline V gene are MDHEN and SYDVKM. V was pared by 7 bases and J by 0 bases, with 10 bases between. The CDR3 runs 14 residues. CDR3 protein: CASNPGSSGNTIYF. CDR3 sequence (DNA): TGTGCCAGCAACCCGGGGAGCTCTGGAAACACCATATATTTT.

This clone occurred once. The chain employs TRBV6-6 and TRBJ2-7, with unresolved D. This CDR3 is 16 amino acids long. Germline CDR1 MNHNY, CDR2 SVGAGI (reference sequence). Trimming removed 5 bases at V and 0 bases at J, with 17 bases between. The CDR3 loop is CASSHRAVGLSYEQYF. The CDR3 nucleotides read TGTGCCAGCAGTCATAGGGCCGTTGGGCTCTCCTACGAGCAGTACTTC.

This sequence joins TRBV7-2 and TRBJ2-7, with unresolved D. In germline, CDR1 is SGHTA, CDR2 FQGNSA. The V and J ends lost 5 bases and 3 bases respectively, with 14 bases between them. This CDR3 contains 14 residues. CDR3 nucleotide sequence: TGTGCCAGCAGCGATAGTCGGCTCCGCTACGAGCAGTACTTC. Protein: CASSDSRLRYEQYF.

The CDR3 region is CASSYKDTYGYTF. The CDR3 coding sequence is TGTGCCAGCAGTTATAAGGACACCTATGGCTACACCTTC. The chain uses TRBV6-6 and TRBJ1-2, with TRBD1 as a possible D gene (5 bases). CDR1 and CDR2 (germline): MNHNY, SVGAGI (reference sequence). V gave up 3 bases and J gave up 4 bases, with 9 bases separating them. The length of the CDR3 is 13 residues.

The J gene is TRBJ1-1, the V gene TRBV18; D unresolved. From germline, CDR1 is KGHSH and CDR2 LQKENI. CDR3 length: 15 amino acids. V gave up 2 bases and J gave up 0 bases, with 10 bases separating them. DNA of the CDR3: TGTGCCAGCTCACCAATTGCGGGAATGAACACTGAAGCTTTCTTT. This translates into CASSPIAGMNTEAFF.

Concerning this clone itself: Other DNA sequences within the sample encode an identical CDR3. The chain carries TRBV28 and TRBJ1-3; unclear D gene. The germline V gene has CDR1 MDHEN and CDR2 SYDVKM. The CDR3 loop spans 14 amino acids. V was pared by 1 base and J by 4 bases, with 8 bases between. The CDR3 spells CASSLSTTGNTIYF. Here the CDR3 DNA reads TGTGCCAGCAGTTTATCGACAACCGGAAACACCATATATTTT.

The chain combines TRBV15 with TRBJ2-7, with D possibly being TRBD1 (5 bases). The CDR3 has 14 amino acids. The V gene's germline CDR1 is LNHNV and CDR2 YYDKDF (reference sequence). Trimming removed 8 bases at V and 2 bases at J, with 16 bases between. The CDR3 nucleotides are TGTGCCACCCGCGCGTTCGACAGAGCCTACGAGCAGTACTTC. Protein product: CATRAFDRAYEQYF. The variable domain in full, with the rest retrieved from reference TRBV15 and TRBJ2-7, is DAMVIQNPRYQVTQFGKPVTLSCSQTLNHNVMYWYQQKSSQAPKLLFHYYDKDFNNEADTPDNFQSRRPNTSFCFLDIRSPGLGDTAMYLCATRAFDRAYEQYFGPGTRLTVT.

The genes are TRBV28 and TRBJ1-2, with a tentative D call TRBD1 (6 bases). This CDR3 is 14 amino acids long. The germline gives CDR1 MDHEN, CDR2 SYDVKM. Trimming stripped 5 bases from V and 4 bases from J, with 14 bases between. The CDR3 sequence is CASSPSGGVYGYTF. The CDR3 coding sequence is TGTGCCAGCAGTCCCTCTGGGGGCGTCTATGGCTACACCTTC.

V gene TRBV6-1 combines with J gene TRBJ1-2; D might be TRBD1 (5 bases). The V gene's germline CDR1 is MNHNS and CDR2 SASEGT. The CDR3 loop spans 12 amino acids. Deletions cut 7 bases from V and 8 bases from J, with 14 bases between. The CDR3 protein is CASTKAGEGYTF. The CDR3 region has the DNA TGTGCCAGCACCAAGGCGGGGGAAGGCTACACCTTC.

In DNA, the CDR3 is TGTGCCTGCCCTTTACCGGGACATTCATCCGAGCAGTACTTC. It codes for CACPLPGHSSEQYF. V is TRBV30 and J is TRBJ2-7, with D tentatively TRBD1 (6 bases). Trimming pared 6 bases from V and 6 bases from J, leaving 21 bases between. The CDR3 is 14 amino acids. In germline, CDR1 is GTSNPN, CDR2 SVGIG (reference sequence).

The CDR3 DNA sequence: TGCGCCAGCAGCCCACCGGGACAGTACTTCAATGAGCAGTTCTTC. Translating it yields CASSPPGQYFNEQFF. This chain links TRBV5-1 with TRBJ2-1, with 7 bases that match TRBD1. After removal of 4 bases from V and 6 bases from J, the junction contained 10 bases not matched to a gene. The germline CDR1 and CDR2 sequences are SGHRS and YFSETQ. The CDR3 is made up of 15 amino acids.

The V call is TRBV5-8, the J call TRBJ2-2; 8 bases agree with TRBD1. The germline V gene has CDR1 SGHTS and CDR2 YDEGEE. With V trimmed by 4 bases and J by 1 base, 6 bases remained unmatched. The CDR3 spans 16 residues. This CDR3 is CASSRGQDVNTGELFF. In DNA, the CDR3 is TGTGCCAGCAGCCGGGGACAGGACGTGAACACCGGGGAGCTGTTTTTT. The whole variable domain, remainder taken from reference TRBV5-8 and TRBJ2-2, is EAGVTQSPTHLIKTRGQQATLRCSPISGHTSVYWYQQALGLGLQFLLWYDEGEERNRGNFPPRFSGRQFPNYSSELNVNALELEDSALYLCASSRGQDVNTGELFFGEGSRLTVL.

The sample holds one count of this clone. Other DNA variants within this sample encode the same CDR3. This chain joins TRBV11-3 and TRBJ1-1; D remains ambiguous. V gave up 5 bases and J gave up 0 bases, with 7 bases separating them. The CDR3 loop spans 13 amino acids. Germline CDR1 reads SGHNT; CDR2 reads YENEEA. CDR3 DNA: TGTGCCAGCAGCCTTGACTTGAACACTGAAGCTTTCTTT. It codes for CASSLDLNTEAFF.

V usage is TRBV30 and J usage is TRBJ1-4; D remains unclear. Germline loops: CDR1 GTSNPN, CDR2 SVGIG (reference sequence). Trimming shortened V by 0 bases and J by 2 bases, and 16 bases separated the two germline ends. The length of the CDR3 is 17 residues. In DNA form, the CDR3 reads TGTGCCTGGAGTGTAACCGGGAGCCCTATTACTAATGAAAAACTGTTTTTT. Protein sequence: CAWSVTGSPITNEKLFF.

This clone was counted a single time. CDR3 sequence (DNA): TGCGCCAGCAGCGCCGGGACAGAGTACAACGAGCAGTACTTC. This gives the protein CASSAGTEYNEQYF. V is TRBV5-1 and J is TRBJ2-7; the match to TRBD1 covers 7 bases. The CDR3 is 14 residues long. V lost 4 bases, J lost 5 bases, and 9 bases stayed unmatched. Per germline, CDR1 SGHRS and CDR2 YFSETQ. Full variable domain (missing parts from reference TRBV5-1 and TRBJ2-7): KAGVTQTPRYLIKTRGQQVTLSCSPISGHRSVSWYQQTPGQGLQFLFEYFSETQRNKGNFPGRFSGRQFSNSRSEMNVSTLELGDSALYLCASSAGTEYNEQYFGPGTRLTVT.

The chain employs TRBV27 and TRBJ1-5, with TRBD1 identical over 7 bases. Germline V CDR1 and CDR2: MNHEY, SMNVEV (reference sequence). This CDR3 is built from 15 residues. After removal of 3 bases from V and 4 bases from J, the junction contained 6 bases not matched to a gene. The CDR3 sequence: CASSLVAGGNQPQHF. CDR3 DNA: TGTGCCAGCAGTTTGGTGGCAGGGGGGAATCAGCCCCAGCATTTT.

This chain links TRBV30 with TRBJ1-2; maybe TRBD1 (5 bases). V gave up 6 bases and J gave up 4 bases, with 12 bases separating them. Germline-derived CDR1 and CDR2 are GTSNPN and SVGIG (reference sequence). CDR3 length: 12 residues. CDR3 region: CACDGGGYGYTF. The DNA for the CDR3 is TGTGCCTGCGATGGGGGGGGCTATGGCTACACCTTC.

The chain recombines TRBV7-9 with TRBJ2-5, with 15 bases identical to TRBD2. The J call may be incorrect, as the DNA end agrees better with TRBJ2-7. Germline V gives CDR1 SEHNR, CDR2 FQNEAQ (reference sequence). The CDR3 covers 19 residues. The DNA of the CDR3 is TGTGCCAGCAGCTTAGTGACCTATTGGACTAGCGGGGGGGCCTACGAGCAGTACTTC. This sequence encodes CASSLVTYWTSGGAYEQYF.